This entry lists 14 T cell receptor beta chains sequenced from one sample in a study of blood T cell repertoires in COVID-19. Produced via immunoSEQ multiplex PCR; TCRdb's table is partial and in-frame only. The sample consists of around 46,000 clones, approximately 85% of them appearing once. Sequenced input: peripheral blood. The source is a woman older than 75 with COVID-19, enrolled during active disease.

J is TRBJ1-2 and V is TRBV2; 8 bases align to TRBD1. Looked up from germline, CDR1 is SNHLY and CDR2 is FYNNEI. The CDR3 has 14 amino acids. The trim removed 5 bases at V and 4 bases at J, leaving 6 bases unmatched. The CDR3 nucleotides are TGTGCCAGCAGTCCGCAGGGGACAGGCTATGGCTACACCTTC. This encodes CASSPQGTGYGYTF.

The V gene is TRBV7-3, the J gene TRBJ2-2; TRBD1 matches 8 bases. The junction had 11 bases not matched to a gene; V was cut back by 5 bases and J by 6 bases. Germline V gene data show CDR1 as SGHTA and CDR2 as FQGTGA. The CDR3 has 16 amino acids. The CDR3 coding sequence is TGTGCCAGCAGCCAGGGGGCTAGGGCCCGGGCCGGGGAGCTGTTTTTT. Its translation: CASSQGARARAGELFF.

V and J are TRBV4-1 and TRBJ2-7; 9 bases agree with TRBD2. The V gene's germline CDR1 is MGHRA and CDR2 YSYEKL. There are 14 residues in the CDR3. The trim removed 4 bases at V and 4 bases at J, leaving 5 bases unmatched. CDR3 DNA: TGCGCCAGCAGCCTCGGGGGACTAGCATACGAGCAGTACTTC. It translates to CASSLGGLAYEQYF.

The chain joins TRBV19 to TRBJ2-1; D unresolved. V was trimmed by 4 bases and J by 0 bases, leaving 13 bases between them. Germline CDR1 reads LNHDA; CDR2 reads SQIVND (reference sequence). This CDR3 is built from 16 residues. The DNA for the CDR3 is TGTGCCAGTAGTACCTTGGCGGCCGGCTCCTACAATGAGCAGTTCTTC. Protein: CASSTLAAGSYNEQFF.

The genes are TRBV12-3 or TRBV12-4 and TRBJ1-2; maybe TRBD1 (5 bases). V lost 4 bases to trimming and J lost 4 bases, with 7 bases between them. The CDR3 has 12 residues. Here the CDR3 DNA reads TGTGCCAGCAGTTCAGGGATCTATGGCTACACCTTC. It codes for CASSSGIYGYTF.

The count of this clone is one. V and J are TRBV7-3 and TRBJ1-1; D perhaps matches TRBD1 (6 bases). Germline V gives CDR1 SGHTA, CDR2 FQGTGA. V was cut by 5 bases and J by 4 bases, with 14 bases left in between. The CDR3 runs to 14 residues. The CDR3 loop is CASSPQGRSTEAFF. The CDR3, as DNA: TGTGCCAGCAGCCCACAGGGAAGGAGCACTGAAGCTTTCTTT.

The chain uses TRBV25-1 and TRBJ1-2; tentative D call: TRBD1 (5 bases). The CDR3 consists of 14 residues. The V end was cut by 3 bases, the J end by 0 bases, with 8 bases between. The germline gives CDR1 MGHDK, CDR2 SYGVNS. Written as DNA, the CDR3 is TGTGCCAGCAGTGATCGACAGACTAACTATGGCTACACCTTC. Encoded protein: CASSDRQTNYGYTF.

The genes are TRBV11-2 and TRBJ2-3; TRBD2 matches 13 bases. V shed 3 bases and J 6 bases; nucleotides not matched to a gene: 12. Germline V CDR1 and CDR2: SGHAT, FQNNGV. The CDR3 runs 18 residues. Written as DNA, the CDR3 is TGTGCCAGCAGCTTCCGAATTCGAGGACTAGCGGGAGCTGATACGCAGTATTTT. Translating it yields CASSFRIRGLAGADTQYF.

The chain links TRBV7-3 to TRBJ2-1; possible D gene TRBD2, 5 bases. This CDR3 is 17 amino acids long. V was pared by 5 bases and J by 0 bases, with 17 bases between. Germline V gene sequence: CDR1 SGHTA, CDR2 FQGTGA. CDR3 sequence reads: CASSRSEGGFSYNEQFF. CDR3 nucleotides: TGTGCCAGCAGCCGCTCCGAGGGCGGGTTCTCCTACAATGAGCAGTTCTTC.

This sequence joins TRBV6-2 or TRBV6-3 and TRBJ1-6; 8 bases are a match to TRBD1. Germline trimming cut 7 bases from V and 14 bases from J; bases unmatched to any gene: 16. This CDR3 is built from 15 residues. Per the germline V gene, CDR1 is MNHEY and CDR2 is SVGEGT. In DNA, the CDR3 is TGTGCCAGCATCCCAGGACAGGGACCCAAGGGATCCCTCCACTTT. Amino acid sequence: CASIPGQGPKGSLHF.

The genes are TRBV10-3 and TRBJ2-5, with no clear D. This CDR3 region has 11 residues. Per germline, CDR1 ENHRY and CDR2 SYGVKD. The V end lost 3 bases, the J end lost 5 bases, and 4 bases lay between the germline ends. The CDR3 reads CAISDQETQYF. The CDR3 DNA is TGTGCCATCAGTGATCAGGAGACCCAGTACTTC.

DNA for the CDR3: TGTGCCAGTAGTCCCCTAGCGGTGGGGGCACCAGATACGCAGTATTTT. It encodes CASSPLAVGAPDTQYF. The rearrangement joins TRBV19 to TRBJ2-3; maybe TRBD2 (7 bases). This CDR3 has 16 residues. Between the trimmed V and J ends, which lost 5 bases and 4 bases, there was a span of 19 bases. CDR1 LNHDA and CDR2 SQIVND come from the germline V gene (reference sequence).

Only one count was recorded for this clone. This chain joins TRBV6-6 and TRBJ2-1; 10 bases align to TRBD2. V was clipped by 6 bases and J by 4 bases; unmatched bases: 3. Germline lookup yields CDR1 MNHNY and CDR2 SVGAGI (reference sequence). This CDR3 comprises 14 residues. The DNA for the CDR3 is TGTGCCAGCAGCCCGGGACTAGCGTACAATGAGCAGTTCTTC. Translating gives CASSPGLAYNEQFF.

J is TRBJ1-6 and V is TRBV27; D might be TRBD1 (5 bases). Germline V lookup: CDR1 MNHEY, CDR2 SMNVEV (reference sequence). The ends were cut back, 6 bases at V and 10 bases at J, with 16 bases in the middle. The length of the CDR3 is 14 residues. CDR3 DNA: TGTGCCAGCAGCCTCGACGCAGGGCGGTCACCCCTCCACTTT. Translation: CASSLDAGRSPLHF.